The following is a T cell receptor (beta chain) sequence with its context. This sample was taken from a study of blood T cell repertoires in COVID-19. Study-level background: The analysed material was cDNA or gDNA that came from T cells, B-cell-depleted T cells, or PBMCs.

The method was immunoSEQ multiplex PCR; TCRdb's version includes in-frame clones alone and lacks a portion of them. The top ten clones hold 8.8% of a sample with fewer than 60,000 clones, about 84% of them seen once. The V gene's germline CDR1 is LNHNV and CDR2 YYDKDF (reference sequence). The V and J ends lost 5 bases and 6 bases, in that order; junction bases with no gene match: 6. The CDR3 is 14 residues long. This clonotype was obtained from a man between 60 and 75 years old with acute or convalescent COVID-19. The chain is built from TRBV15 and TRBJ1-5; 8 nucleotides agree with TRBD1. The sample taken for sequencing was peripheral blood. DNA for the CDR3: TGTGCCACCAGCCAAGACAGGGGTGGTCAGCCCCAGCATTTT. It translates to CATSQDRGGQPQHF.